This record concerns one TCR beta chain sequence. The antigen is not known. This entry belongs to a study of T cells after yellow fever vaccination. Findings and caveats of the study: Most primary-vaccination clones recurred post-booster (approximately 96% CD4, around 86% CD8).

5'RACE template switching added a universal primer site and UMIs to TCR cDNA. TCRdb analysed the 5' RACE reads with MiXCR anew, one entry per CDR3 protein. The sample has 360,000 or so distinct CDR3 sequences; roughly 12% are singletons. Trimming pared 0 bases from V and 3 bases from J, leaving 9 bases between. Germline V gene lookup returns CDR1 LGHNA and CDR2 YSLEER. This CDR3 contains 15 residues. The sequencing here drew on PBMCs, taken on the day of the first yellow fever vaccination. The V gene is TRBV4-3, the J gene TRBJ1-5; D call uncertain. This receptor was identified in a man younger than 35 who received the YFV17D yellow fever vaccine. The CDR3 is CASSQDVATNQPQHF. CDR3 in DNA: TGCGCCAGCAGCCAAGATGTGGCTACCAATCAGCCCCAGCATTTT.